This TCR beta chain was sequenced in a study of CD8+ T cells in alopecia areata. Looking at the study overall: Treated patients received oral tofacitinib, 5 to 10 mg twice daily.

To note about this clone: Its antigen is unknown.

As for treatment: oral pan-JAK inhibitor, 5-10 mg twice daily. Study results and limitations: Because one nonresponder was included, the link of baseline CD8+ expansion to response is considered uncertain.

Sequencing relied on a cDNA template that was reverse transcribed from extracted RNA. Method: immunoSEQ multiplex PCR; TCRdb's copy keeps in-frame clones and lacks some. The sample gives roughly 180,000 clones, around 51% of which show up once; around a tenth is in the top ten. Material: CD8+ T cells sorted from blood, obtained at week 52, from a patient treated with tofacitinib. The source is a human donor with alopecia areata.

CDR3 bases: TGTGCCAGCAGCCCACTTTTTGGGAACACTGAAGCTTTCTTT. Residues: CASSPLFGNTEAFF. The chain is built from TRBV7-2 and TRBJ1-1; no clear D gene. Germline assignment: CDR1 SGHTA and CDR2 FQGNSA. Trimming removed 5 bases from V and 1 base from J, with 11 bases in between. The CDR3 is made up of 14 amino acids.